The present TCR beta chain was sequenced within a study of PD-L1 blockade in urothelial cancer (dated by TCRdb to between 2016 and 2019). Turning to the overall study: Therapy was started in the mid-2010s for all patients, and atezolizumab 1,200 mg was administered intravenously every 3 weeks. About nine tenths of the roughly 29 patients were identified as males with urothelial cancer of bladder origin, and a prior smoking history was reported by 18 of 29 patients. An ECOG performance status of 0 or 1 was recorded for the patients, and 0 to 3 prior chemotherapy regimens had been received by the patients. Blood samples were analyzed at two time points: 3 weeks after treatment start (second dose) and 6 weeks after treatment start. Blood samples yielded a median of roughly 140,000 T cells and some 80,000 unique TCRs, with median clonality approximately 0.08. Somatic, immune and clinical correlates of response to PD-L1 blockade with atezolizumab in urothelial cancer were the focus of an exploratory multi-omic analysis. TCR sequencing covered pretreatment tumor samples and matched, serially collected peripheral blood taken before and after atezolizumab treatment. Durable clinical benefit meant progression-free survival longer than 6 months, and TCR features were also tested against progression-free and overall survival. Whole exome sequencing and RNA sequencing of pretreatment tumors were performed alongside TCR sequencing in the same patients. Several patients achieved durable clinical benefit and approximately 20 did not. Pretreatment blood TCR-seq was available for under 35 patients, at least one posttreatment blood collection was obtained for approximately 25 patients, and tumor TCR-seq was available for approximately 25 patients.

Remarks on this clone: The antigen it recognizes is unknown. No per-base quality is available; no much larger clone lies one base away.

Overall study results and their limits: A pretreatment peripheral blood TCR clonality below the median was linked to improved progression-free and overall survival. Because the sample size was small (n ≈ 27) and many exploratory analyses were performed, the results are intended to be hypothesis-generating. Patients with durable benefit showed greater expansion of tumor-associated TCR clones in peripheral blood 3 weeks after starting treatment (n ≈ 21, p = 0.022).

Taken from the germline V gene, the CDR1 and CDR2 loops are MRHNA and SNTAGT. The CDR3 starts with the cysteine, ends with the phenylalanine, and has 13 residues. Of all the DNA, just the CDR3 is kept, 39 bases in frame from base 1. Trimming leaves V shorter by 3 bases and J shorter by 8 bases, with the junction holding 5 bases beyond the gene matches. Synthetic TCR analog templates were spiked into each PCR to estimate absolute template abundance from read counts. Using the immunoSEQ assay, TCRbeta CDR3 regions were amplified from genomic DNA with bias-controlled V and J gene primers. Rearranged TCRbeta segments were sequenced at approximately 20X coverage. The authors processed their data as follows. Clustering was used to correct sequencing errors, and CDR3s were annotated against IMGT to assign V, D and J genes. Out-of-frame and stop-codon sequences were excluded, and only productive TCRbeta rearrangements were used in downstream analyses. Clonality was calculated as one minus the Shannon entropy normalized by the log of the number of unique productive sequences. Fisher's exact test with Benjamini-Hochberg correction, at a threshold of adjusted p below 0.01, was used to find clones that differed between time points or between blood and tumor. TCRdb retrieved this table from immuneACCESS and kept in-frame rearrangements only. Not all clones are present; in checked studies, unresolved V genes account for under half, and no reason is known for the remainder. The DNA gave D and trimming, while V, J and clone size come from that table. Recorded for this sample are roughly 100,000 clones; approximately 87% of them occurred a single time. The ten largest clones represent approximately 8.4% of the sample.

The time point label on this specimen signifies: peripheral blood 6 weeks after treatment start. A total of roughly 30 patients with locally advanced or metastatic urothelial carcinoma, treated at Memorial Sloan Kettering on a trial protocol, made up the cohort. Peripheral blood mononuclear cells were collected pretreatment and during treatment, with between 1 and 8 total time points per patient. The Qiagen DNeasy Blood extraction kit was used to purify genomic DNA from total PBMCs and from tumor samples. Collected pretreatment and during treatment, PBMCs were isolated and stored as previously described.

This specimen consisted of PBMCs, obtained around atezolizumab (anti-PD-L1) treatment. This clonotype originated in a man aged 70 or older with urothelial cancer. Rearrangement joined TRBV6-4 to TRBJ1-2, with 8 central nucleotides matching TRBD1. CDR3 sequence: CASSERTGKGYTF. The DNA sequence is TGTGCCAGCAGTGAAAGGACAGGGAAAGGCTACACCTTC.